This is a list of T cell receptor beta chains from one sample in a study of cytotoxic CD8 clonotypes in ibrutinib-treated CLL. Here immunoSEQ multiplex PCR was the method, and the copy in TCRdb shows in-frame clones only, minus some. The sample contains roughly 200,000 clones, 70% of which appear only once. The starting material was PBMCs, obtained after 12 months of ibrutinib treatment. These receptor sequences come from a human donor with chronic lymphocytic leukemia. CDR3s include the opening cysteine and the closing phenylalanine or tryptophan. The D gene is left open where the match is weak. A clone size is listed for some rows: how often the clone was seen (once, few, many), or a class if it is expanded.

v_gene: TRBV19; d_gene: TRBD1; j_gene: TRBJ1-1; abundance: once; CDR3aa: CASSMDRGSSEAFF; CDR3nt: TGTGCCAGTAGTATGGACAGGGGATCAAGTGAAGCTTTCTTT
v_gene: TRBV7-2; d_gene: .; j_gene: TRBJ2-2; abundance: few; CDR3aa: CASSPYSAGELFF; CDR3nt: TGTGCCAGCAGCCCATATTCCGCCGGGGAGCTGTTTTTT
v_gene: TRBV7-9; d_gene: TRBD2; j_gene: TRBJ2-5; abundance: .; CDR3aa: CASSLRTSGSIETQYF; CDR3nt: TGTGCCAGCAGCTTACGTACTAGCGGTTCTATTGAGACCCAGTACTTC
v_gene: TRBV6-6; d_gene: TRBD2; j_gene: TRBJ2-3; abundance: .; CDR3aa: CASSLTSGSTDTQYF; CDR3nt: TGTGCCAGCAGTTTGACTAGCGGTAGCACAGATACGCAGTATTTT
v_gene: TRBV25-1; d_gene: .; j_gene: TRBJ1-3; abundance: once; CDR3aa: CASTGTLTSDGNTIYF; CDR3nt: TGTGCCAGCACCGGGACCCTAACGTCGGACGGAAACACCATATATTTT
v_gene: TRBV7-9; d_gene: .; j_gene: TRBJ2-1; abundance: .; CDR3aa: CASSPGGVMNNEQFF; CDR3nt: TGTGCCAGCAGTCCGGGCGGGGTTATGAACAATGAGCAGTTCTTC
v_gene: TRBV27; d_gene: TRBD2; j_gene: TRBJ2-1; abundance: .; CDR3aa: CASSLSGVAGPSSYNEQFF; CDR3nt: TGTGCCAGCAGCCTATCAGGGGTAGCGGGGCCGAGCTCCTACAATGAGCAGTTCTTC
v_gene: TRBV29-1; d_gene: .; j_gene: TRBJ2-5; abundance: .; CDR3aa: CSVEAETQYF; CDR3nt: TGCAGCGTTGAAGCTGAGACCCAGTACTTC
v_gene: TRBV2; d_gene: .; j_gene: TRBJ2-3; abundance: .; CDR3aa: CASQLATDTQYF; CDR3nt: TGTGCCAGCCAACTTGCCACAGATACGCAGTATTTT
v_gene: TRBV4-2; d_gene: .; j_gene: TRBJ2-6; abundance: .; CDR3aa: CASSQESGAYSGANVLTF; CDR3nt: TGTGCCAGCAGCCAAGAGTCGGGTGCTTACTCTGGGGCCAACGTCCTGACTTTC
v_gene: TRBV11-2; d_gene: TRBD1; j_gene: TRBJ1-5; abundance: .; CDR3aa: CASSPHRGRNQPQHF; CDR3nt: TGTGCCAGCAGCCCTCACAGGGGGAGGAACCAGCCCCAGCATTTT
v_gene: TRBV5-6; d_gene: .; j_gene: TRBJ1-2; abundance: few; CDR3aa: CASSLPGPAPNYGYTF; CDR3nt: TGTGCCAGCAGTTTACCGGGGCCTGCCCCCAACTATGGCTACACCTTC
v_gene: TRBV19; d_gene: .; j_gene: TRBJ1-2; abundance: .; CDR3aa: CASNQGYRGGYTF; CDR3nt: TGTGCCAGTAATCAAGGCTACCGAGGAGGCTACACCTTC
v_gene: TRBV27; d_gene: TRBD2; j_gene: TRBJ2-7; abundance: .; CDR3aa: CASTEIAGGPYEQYF; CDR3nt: TGTGCCAGCACCGAGATAGCGGGAGGGCCGTACGAGCAGTACTTC
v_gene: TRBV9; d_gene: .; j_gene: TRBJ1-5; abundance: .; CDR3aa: CASTGRGSNQPQHF; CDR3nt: TGTGCCAGCACAGGCAGGGGTAGCAATCAGCCCCAGCATTTT
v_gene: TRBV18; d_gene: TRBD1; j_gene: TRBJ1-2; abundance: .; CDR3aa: CASSPRQGAGGYTF; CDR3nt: TGTGCCAGCTCACCGCGACAGGGGGCGGGTGGCTACACCTTC
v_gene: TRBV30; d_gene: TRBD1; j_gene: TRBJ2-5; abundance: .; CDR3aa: CAWSVIQGARETQYF; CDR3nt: TGTGCCTGGAGTGTAATCCAGGGGGCTCGAGAGACCCAGTACTTC
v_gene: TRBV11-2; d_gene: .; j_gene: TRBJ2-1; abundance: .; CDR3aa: CASRQGGSSYNEQFF; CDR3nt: TGTGCCAGCAGACAGGGCGGAAGCTCCTACAATGAGCAGTTCTTC
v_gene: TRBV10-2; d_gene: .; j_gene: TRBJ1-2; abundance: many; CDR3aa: CASSYYSNYGYTF; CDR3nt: TGCGCCAGCAGTTATTACTCTAACTATGGCTACACCTTC
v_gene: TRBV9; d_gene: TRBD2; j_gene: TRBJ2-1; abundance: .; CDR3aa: CASSVASGRGSGYNEQFF; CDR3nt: TGTGCCAGCAGCGTAGCTAGCGGGAGGGGGAGTGGCTACAATGAGCAGTTCTTC
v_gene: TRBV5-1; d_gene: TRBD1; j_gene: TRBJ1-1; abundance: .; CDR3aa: CASSGQAGNTEAFF; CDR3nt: TGCGCCAGCAGCGGACAGGCGGGGAACACTGAAGCTTTCTTT
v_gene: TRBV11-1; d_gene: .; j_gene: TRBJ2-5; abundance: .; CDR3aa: CASSLVGVSETQYF; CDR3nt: TGTGCCAGCAGCTTAGTCGGAGTAAGCGAGACCCAGTACTTC
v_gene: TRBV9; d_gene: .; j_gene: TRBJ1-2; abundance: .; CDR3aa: CASTLGRGAYGYTF; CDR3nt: TGTGCCAGCACCCTCGGACGGGGTGCCTATGGCTACACCTTC
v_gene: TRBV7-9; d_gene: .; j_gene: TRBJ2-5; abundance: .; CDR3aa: CASSLQAAGQETQYF; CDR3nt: TGTGCCAGCAGCCTACAGGCCGCAGGCCAAGAGACCCAGTACTTC
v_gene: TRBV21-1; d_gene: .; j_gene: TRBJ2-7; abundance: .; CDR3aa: CASSKGVRHTVYEQYF; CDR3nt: TGTGCCAGCAGCAAAGGGGTCAGGCACACGGTCTACGAGCAGTACTTC
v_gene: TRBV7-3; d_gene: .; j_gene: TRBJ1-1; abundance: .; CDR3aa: CASSSYMNTEAFF; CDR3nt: TGTGCCAGCAGCTCCTATATGAACACTGAAGCTTTCTTT
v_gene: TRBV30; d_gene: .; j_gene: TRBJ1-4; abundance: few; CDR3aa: CAQPGTNEKLFF; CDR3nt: TGTGCCCAACCGGGGACTAATGAAAAACTGTTTTTT
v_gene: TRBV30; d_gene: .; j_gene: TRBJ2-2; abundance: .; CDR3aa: CAWGSHGDGELFF; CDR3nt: TGTGCCTGGGGCTCTCATGGCGACGGGGAGCTGTTTTTT
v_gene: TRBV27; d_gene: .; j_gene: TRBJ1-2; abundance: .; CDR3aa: CASSLSDSKVYGYTF; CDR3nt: TGTGCCAGCAGTTTATCGGACAGCAAAGTCTATGGCTACACCTTC